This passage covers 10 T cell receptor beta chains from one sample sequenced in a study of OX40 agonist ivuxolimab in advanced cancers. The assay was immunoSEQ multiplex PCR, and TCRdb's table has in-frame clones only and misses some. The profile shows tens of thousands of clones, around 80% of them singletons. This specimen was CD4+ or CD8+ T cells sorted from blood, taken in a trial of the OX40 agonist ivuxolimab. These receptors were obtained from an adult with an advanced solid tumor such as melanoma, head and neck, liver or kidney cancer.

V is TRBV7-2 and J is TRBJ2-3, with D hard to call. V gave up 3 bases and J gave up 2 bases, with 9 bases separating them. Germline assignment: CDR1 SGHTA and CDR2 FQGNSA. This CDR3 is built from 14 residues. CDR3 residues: CASSLGYPTDTQYF. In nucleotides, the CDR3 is TGTGCCAGCAGCTTGGGGTATCCCACAGATACGCAGTATTTT.

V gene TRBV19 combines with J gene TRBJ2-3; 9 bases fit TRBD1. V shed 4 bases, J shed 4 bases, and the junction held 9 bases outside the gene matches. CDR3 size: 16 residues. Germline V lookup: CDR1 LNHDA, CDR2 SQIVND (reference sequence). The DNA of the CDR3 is TGTGCCAGTAGTACCACCGGGACAGGGCTGGCAGATACGCAGTATTTT. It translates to CASSTTGTGLADTQYF.

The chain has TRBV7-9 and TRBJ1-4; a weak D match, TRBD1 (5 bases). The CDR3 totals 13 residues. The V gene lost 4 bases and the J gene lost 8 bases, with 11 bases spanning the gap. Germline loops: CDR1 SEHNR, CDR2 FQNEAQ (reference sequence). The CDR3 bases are TGTGCCAGCAGCTACAGGACGGAAGAAAAACTGTTTTTT. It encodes CASSYRTEEKLFF.

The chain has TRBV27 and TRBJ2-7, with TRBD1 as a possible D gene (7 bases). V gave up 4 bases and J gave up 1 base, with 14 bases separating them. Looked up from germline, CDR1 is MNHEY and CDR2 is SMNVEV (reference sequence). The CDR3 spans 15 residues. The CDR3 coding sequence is TGTGCCAGCAGTTCTCCGGCAGGGGGGTCCTACGAGCAGTACTTC. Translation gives CASSSPAGGSYEQYF.

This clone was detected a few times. CDR3 nucleotides: TGTGCCAGCAGCTTAACGTTAGAGACTGAAGCTTTCTTT. Amino acid sequence: CASSLTLETEAFF. The chain has TRBV7-3 and TRBJ1-1, with no clear D. The CDR3 loop spans 13 amino acids. The germline V gene has CDR1 SGHTA and CDR2 FQGTGA. V was pared by 0 bases and J by 5 bases, with 7 bases between.

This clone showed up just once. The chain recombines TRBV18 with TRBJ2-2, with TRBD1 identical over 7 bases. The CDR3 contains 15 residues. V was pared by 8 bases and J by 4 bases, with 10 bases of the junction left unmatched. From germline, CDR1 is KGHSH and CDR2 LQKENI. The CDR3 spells CASAEKGQTTGELFF. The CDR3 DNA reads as TGTGCCAGCGCGGAAAAGGGACAGACCACCGGGGAGCTGTTTTTT.

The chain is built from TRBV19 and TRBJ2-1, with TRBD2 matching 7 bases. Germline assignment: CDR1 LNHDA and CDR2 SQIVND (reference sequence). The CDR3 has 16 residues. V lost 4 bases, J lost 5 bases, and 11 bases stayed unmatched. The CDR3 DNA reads TGTGCCAGTAGTAGTAGCTCCGGGACTACCGACAATGAGCAGTTCTTC. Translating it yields CASSSSSGTTDNEQFF.

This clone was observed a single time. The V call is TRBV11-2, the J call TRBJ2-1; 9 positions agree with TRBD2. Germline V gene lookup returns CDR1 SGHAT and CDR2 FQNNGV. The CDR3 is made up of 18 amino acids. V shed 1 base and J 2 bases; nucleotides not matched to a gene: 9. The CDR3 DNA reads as TGTGCCAGCAGCTTAGTTGCTAGCGGGGTACAAACCTACAATGAGCAGTTCTTC. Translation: CASSLVASGVQTYNEQFF.

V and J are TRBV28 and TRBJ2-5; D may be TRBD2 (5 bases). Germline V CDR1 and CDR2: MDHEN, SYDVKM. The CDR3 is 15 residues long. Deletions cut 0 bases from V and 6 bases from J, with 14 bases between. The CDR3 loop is CASSLWRVGHKTQYF. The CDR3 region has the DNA TGTGCCAGCAGTTTATGGAGGGTTGGGCACAAGACCCAGTACTTC.

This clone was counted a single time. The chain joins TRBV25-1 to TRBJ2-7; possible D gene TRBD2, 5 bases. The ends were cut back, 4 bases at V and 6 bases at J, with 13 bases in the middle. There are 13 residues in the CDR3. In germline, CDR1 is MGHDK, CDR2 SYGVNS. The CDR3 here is CASSGRTSFEQYF. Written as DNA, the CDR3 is TGTGCCAGCAGTGGGCGAACTAGTTTCGAGCAGTACTTC.